This T cell receptor beta chain was recovered during a study of CD8+ T cells in alopecia areata. Study-wide results and caveats: Having just one nonresponder leaves the connection between baseline CD8+ expansion and response unresolved.

Treatment indicated: oral pan-JAK inhibitor, 5-10 mg twice daily. Alopecia areata patients provided lesional scalp punch biopsies and peripheral blood. Investigators sorted PBMCs to obtain both CD4+ and CD8+ T cells. Trimming removed 0 bases at V and 0 bases at J, with 7 bases between. CDR3 length: 15 amino acids. Germline V gene data show CDR1 as SGHTA and CDR2 as FQGNSA. A word on this clone: Its specificity is not known.

In each case, RNA was isolated and then reverse transcribed into cDNA as the sequencing template. TCRdb's table, derived via immunoSEQ multiplex PCR, lists solely in-frame clones and lacks some. The data hold a few hundred thousand clones, with approximately 60% observed a single time. This rearrangement joins TRBV7-2 to TRBJ2-3; D possibly matches TRBD1 or TRBD2 (5 bases each). This specimen consisted of CD4+ T cells sorted from blood, obtained at week 52, from a patient treated with tofacitinib. This receptor was taken from a human donor with alopecia areata. The CDR3 spells CASSLAGPSTDTQYF. In DNA form, the CDR3 reads TGTGCCAGCAGCTTAGCGGGACCAAGCACAGATACGCAGTATTTT.